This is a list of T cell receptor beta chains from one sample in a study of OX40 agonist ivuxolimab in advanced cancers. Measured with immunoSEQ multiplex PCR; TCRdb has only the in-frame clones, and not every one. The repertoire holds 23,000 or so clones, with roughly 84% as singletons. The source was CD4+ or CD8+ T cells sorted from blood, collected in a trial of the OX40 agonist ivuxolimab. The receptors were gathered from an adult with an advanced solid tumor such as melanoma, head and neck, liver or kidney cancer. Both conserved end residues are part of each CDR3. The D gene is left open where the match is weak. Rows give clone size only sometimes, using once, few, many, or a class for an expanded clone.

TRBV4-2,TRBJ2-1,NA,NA,TGTGCCAGCAGCCAGACCGGGACTCCACTGGGGACCGATGAGCAGTTCTTC,CASSQTGTPLGTDEQFF
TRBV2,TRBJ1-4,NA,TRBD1,TGTGCCAGCACCCTCATGACAGGGATTAATGAAAAACTGTTTTTT,CASTLMTGINEKLFF
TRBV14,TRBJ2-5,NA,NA,TGTGCCAGCAGCCAAGTACTTCACGAGACCCAGTACTTC,CASSQVLHETQYF
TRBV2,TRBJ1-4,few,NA,TGTGCCAGCAGTCGAGGGGAAGAGCCTGAAAAACTGTTTTTT,CASSRGEEPEKLFF
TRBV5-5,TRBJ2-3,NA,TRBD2,TGTGCCAGCAGCTGGAGACTAGCGGGAGGGCCGGCGCAGGATACGCAGTATTTT,CASSWRLAGGPAQDTQYF
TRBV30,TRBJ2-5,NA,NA,TGTGCCTGGAGTGCTCGCAGGGGAGTCGAGACCCAGTACTTC,CAWSARRGVETQYF
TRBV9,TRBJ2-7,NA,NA,TGTGCCAGCAGCCCACCCCCGTACAGGAGCTACGAGCAGTACTTC,CASSPPPYRSYEQYF
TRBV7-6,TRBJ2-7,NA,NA,TGTGCCAGCAGCAGACGCAGGGGGGACTACGAGCAGTACTTC,CASSRRRGDYEQYF
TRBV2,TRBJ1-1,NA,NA,TGTGCCAGCAGTGGGGGGAACACTGAAGCTTTCTTT,CASSGGNTEAFF
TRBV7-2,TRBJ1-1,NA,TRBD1,TGTGCCAGCAGCTTAAGGGACAGGGGGCTTCCTCCTTACACTGAAGCTTTCTTT,CASSLRDRGLPPYTEAFF
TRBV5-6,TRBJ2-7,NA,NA,TGTGCCAGCAGCTTGGGGAACTACGAGCAGTACTTC,CASSLGNYEQYF
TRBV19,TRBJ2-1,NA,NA,TGTGCCAGTAGTATTCTTCATGGGGGAGCGACCTCCTACAATGAGCAGTTCTTC,CASSILHGGATSYNEQFF
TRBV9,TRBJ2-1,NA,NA,TGTGCCAGCGGAGAAGCGTTAAGCTACAATGAGCAGTTCTTC,CASGEALSYNEQFF
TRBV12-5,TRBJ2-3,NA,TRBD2,TGTGCTAGTGGCTCTAGCGGGAGTGGGGGCGTCACAGATACGCAGTATTTT,CASGSSGSGGVTDTQYF
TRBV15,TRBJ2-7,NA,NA,TGTGCCACCAGCAGGGGGGCTTCGCCCTACGAGCAGTACTTC,CATSRGASPYEQYF
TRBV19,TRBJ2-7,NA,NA,TGTGCCAGTAGTATAGCGGATAGCGCGACAATCTACGAGCAGTACTTC,CASSIADSATIYEQYF
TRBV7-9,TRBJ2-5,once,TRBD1,TGTGCCAGCAGCTTAACCACAGGGGGCAGAGAGACCCAGTACTTC,CASSLTTGGRETQYF
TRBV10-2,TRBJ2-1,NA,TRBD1,TGCGCCAGCAGTGAGGGAACAGGGGGCGTCTTTAATGAGCAGCTCTTC,CASSEGTGGVFNEQLF
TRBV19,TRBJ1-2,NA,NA,TGTGCCAGTAGTATAGACCGAGAGGTATACTATGGCTACACCTTC,CASSIDREVYYGYTF
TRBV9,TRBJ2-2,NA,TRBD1,TGTGCCAGCAGCGTAGCTTTAGGCAGGGGGCACACCGGGGAGCTGTTTTTT,CASSVALGRGHTGELFF
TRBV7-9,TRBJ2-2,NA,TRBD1,TGTGCCAGCAGCTCGACCGGGACAGGGAACACCGGGGAGCTGTTTTTT,CASSSTGTGNTGELFF
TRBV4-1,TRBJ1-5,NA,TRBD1,TGCGCCAGCAGCCAAGGACAGGGAGATCAGCCCCAGCATTTT,CASSQGQGDQPQHF
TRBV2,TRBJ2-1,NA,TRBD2,TGTGCCAGCAGGAGGGGAGGGAATGAGCAGTTCTTC,CASRRGGNEQFF
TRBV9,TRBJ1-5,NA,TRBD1,TGTGCCAGCAGCTCAGGACAGGGAGGAGGTCAGCCCCAGCATTTT,CASSSGQGGGQPQHF
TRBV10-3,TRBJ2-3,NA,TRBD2,TGTGCCATCAGTGAGGAGCGGACTAGCGGGAGCGATACGCAGTATTTT,CAISEERTSGSDTQYF
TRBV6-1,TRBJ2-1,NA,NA,TGTGCCAGCAGTGAAGAGGGGCAGGGTGACGATGAGCAGTTCTTC,CASSEEGQGDDEQFF
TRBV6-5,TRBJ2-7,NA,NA,TGTGCCAGCAGCGGACAGAGCTACGAGCAGTACTTC,CASSGQSYEQYF
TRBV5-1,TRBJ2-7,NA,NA,TGCGCCAGCAGCCTCCTAGCGCCCACATCTCTAGCCTACGAGCAGTACTTC,CASSLLAPTSLAYEQYF
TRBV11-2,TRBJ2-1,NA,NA,TGTGCCAGCAGCTTAGGCGGGATGTCCTACAATGAGCAGTTCTTC,CASSLGGMSYNEQFF
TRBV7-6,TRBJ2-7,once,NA,TGTGCCAGCAGCTTAACGGCCTCCTACGAGCAGTACTTC,CASSLTASYEQYF
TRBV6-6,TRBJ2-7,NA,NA,TGTGCCAGCAGCCTACAGGTTCCCACCTACGAGCAGTACTTC,CASSLQVPTYEQYF
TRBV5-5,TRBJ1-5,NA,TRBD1,TGTGCCAGCAGCTTGGGGGACAGGGGCGATCAGCCCCAGCATTTT,CASSLGDRGDQPQHF
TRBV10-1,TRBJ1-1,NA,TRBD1,TGCGCCAGCAGACCAGGGGGCGCGAACACTGAAGCTTTCTTT,CASRPGGANTEAFF
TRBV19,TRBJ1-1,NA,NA,TGTGCCAGCACTCCTAGGGGGGAGACTGAAGCTTTCTTT,CASTPRGETEAFF
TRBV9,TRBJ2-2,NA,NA,TGTGCCAGCAGCGTAGGGGTCAGGGGAGTCGGGGAGCTGTTTTTT,CASSVGVRGVGELFF
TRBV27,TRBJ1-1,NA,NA,TGTGCCAGCAGTGACCAGGAGGGTCCTGAAGCTTTCTTT,CASSDQEGPEAFF
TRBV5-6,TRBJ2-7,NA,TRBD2,TGTGCCAGCAGCTTGACAGCGGGGGGCTACGAGCAGTACTTC,CASSLTAGGYEQYF
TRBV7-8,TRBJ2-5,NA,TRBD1,TGTGCCAGCAGCCCCACAGGGGGCGGAGAGACCCAGTACTTC,CASSPTGGGETQYF